A selection of T cell receptor beta chains follows, all from one sample in a study of cytomegalovirus exposure and HLA in healthy donors. Some clones are missing from TCRdb's copy, which holds only in-frame ones; the method was immunoSEQ multiplex PCR. The data hold 60,000 to 65,000 clones, with approximately 87% observed a single time. The sequenced sample was PBMCs. Source of these receptors: a man younger than 30 in good health and CMV-seronegative. Both conserved end residues are part of each CDR3. The D gene is left open where the match is weak. Clone size is stated in some rows and not others, as once, few, many or a class when expanded.

clone size,J gene,V gene,D gene,CDR3 protein,CDR3 DNA
-,TRBJ1-4,TRBV5-8,-,CASSLRPRGSHEKLFF,TGTGCCAGCAGCCTTCGGCCCCGGGGATCCCATGAAAAACTGTTTTTT
-,TRBJ1-1,TRBV4-1,-,CASSQATERNTEAFF,TGCGCCAGCAGCCAAGCGACAGAGAGAAACACTGAAGCTTTCTTT
-,TRBJ2-7,TRBV30,TRBD1,CAWGDSSYEQYF,TGTGCCTGGGGGGACAGCTCCTACGAGCAGTACTTC
-,TRBJ2-7,TRBV11-2,TRBD1,CASSLPGSTGSFGEQYF,TGTGCCAGCAGCTTACCGGGTTCGACAGGGTCCTTCGGGGAGCAGTACTTC
-,TRBJ1-2,TRBV20-1,-,CSARTAYGYTF,TGCAGTGCTAGGACAGCTTATGGCTACACCTTC
few,TRBJ1-5,TRBV9,TRBD1,CAREHRDRGRPQHF,TGTGCCAGAGAGCACCGGGACAGGGGGCGGCCCCAGCATTTT
-,TRBJ2-2,TRBV5-4,TRBD2,CASSLKRGDYTGELFF,TGTGCCAGCAGCCTGAAGCGGGGAGATTACACCGGGGAGCTGTTTTTT
-,TRBJ2-7,TRBV28,-,CASSSRSVYEQYF,TGTGCCAGCAGCTCTCGGTCCGTTTACGAGCAGTACTTC
-,TRBJ1-4,TRBV4-1,-,CASSQDPREDEKLFF,TGCGCCAGCAGCCAAGATCCGCGGGAGGATGAAAAACTGTTTTTT
-,TRBJ1-1,TRBV5-6,-,CASSYVTVNTEAFF,TGTGCCAGCAGCTACGTTACAGTGAACACTGAAGCTTTCTTT
once,TRBJ2-7,TRBV4-2,-,CASSQERLVGGQYF,TGTGCCAGCAGCCAAGAGCGTCTCGTCGGGGGGCAGTACTTC
-,TRBJ2-2,TRBV29-1,-,CSVARGGDTGELFF,TGCAGCGTTGCCCGGGGTGGCGACACCGGGGAGCTGTTTTTT
-,TRBJ1-3,TRBV28,-,CASSLAGARGNTIYF,TGTGCCAGCAGTTTGGCGGGGGCTAGGGGAAACACCATATATTTT
few,TRBJ1-1,TRBV6-1,-,CASSAPGTIAFF,TGTGCCAGCAGTGCCCCAGGGACTATAGCTTTCTTT
-,TRBJ2-7,TRBV30,TRBD2,CAWGGTGTRAHEQYF,TGTGCCTGGGGGGGAACCGGGACTAGGGCCCACGAGCAGTACTTC
few,TRBJ2-7,TRBV19,TRBD1,CASSVRQGWDNEQYF,TGTGCCAGTAGTGTACGACAGGGGTGGGACAACGAGCAGTACTTC
-,TRBJ2-7,TRBV4-1,-,CASSQRQGSSYEQYF,TGCGCCAGCAGCCAAAGGCAGGGCAGCTCCTACGAGCAGTACTTC
few,TRBJ2-1,TRBV28,-,CASSFLDIIYNEQFF,TGTGCCAGCAGTTTTTTGGACATCATCTACAATGAGCAGTTCTTC
-,TRBJ2-1,TRBV11-2,-,CASSLYVGASYNEQFF,TGTGCCAGCAGCTTATACGTGGGGGCCTCCTACAATGAGCAGTTCTTC
few,TRBJ2-5,TRBV30,-,CAWSVAGALKTQYF,TGTGCCTGGAGTGTGGCGGGGGCGTTGAAGACCCAGTACTTC
-,TRBJ1-6,TRBV5-4,-,CASSLGGLGSPLHF,TGTGCCAGCAGCTTGGGGGGCCTAGGCTCACCCCTCCACTTT
-,TRBJ1-4,TRBV6-6,TRBD1,CASNDRGRRSNEKLFF,TGTGCCAGCAACGACAGGGGGCGACGTTCTAATGAAAAACTGTTTTTT
-,TRBJ2-7,TRBV6-1,-,CASSPGDLSGEQYF,TGTGCCAGCAGTCCGGGGGACCTCTCGGGCGAGCAGTACTTC
once,TRBJ2-2,TRBV7-9,-,CASSEGTPTGELFF,TGTGCCAGCAGCGAGGGGACTCCTACCGGGGAGCTGTTTTTT
few,TRBJ2-2,TRBV2,-,CASRYSGELFF,TGTGCCAGCAGGTATAGCGGGGAGCTGTTTTTT
once,TRBJ1-1,TRBV6-6,-,CASSGTRSTEAFF,TGTGCCAGCAGCGGTACAAGGAGTACTGAAGCTTTCTTT
-,TRBJ2-3,TRBV5-1,TRBD2,CASSPRSGGVDTQYF,TGCGCCAGCAGCCCCCGGAGCGGGGGAGTAGATACGCAGTATTTT
-,TRBJ2-7,TRBV7-6,-,CASSNSIYEQYF,TGTGCCAGCAGCAATTCCATTTACGAGCAGTACTTC